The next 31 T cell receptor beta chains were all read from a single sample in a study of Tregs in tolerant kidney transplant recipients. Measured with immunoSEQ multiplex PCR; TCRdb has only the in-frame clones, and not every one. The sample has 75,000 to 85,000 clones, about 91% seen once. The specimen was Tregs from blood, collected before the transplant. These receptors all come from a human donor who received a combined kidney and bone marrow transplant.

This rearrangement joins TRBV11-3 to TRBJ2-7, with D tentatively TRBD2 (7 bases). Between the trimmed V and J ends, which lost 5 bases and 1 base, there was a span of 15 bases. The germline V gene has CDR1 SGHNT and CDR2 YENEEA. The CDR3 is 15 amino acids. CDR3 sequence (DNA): TGTGCCAGCAGCGTGGGGGGGGCAGCTTCCTACGAGCAGTACTTC. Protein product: CASSVGGAASYEQYF. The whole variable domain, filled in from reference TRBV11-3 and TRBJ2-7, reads EAGVVQSPRYKIIEKKQPVAFWCNPISGHNTLYWYLQNLGQGPELLIRYENEEAVDDSQLPKDRFSAERLKGVDSTLKIQPAELGDSAVYLCASSVGGAASYEQYFGPGTRLTVT.

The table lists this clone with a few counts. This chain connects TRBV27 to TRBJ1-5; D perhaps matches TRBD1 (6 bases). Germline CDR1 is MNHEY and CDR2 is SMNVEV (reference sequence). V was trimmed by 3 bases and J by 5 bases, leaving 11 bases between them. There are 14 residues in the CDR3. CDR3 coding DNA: TGTGCCAGCAGTTTTAACAGGGTGCATCAGCCCCAGCATTTT. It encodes CASSFNRVHQPQHF.

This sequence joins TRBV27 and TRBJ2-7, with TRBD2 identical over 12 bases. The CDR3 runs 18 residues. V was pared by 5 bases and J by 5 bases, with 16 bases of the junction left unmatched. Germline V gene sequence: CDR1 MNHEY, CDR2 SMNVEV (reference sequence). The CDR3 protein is CASSPIFPTSGSRDEQYF. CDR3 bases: TGTGCCAGCAGTCCTATCTTTCCGACTAGCGGGAGTCGGGACGAGCAGTACTTC.

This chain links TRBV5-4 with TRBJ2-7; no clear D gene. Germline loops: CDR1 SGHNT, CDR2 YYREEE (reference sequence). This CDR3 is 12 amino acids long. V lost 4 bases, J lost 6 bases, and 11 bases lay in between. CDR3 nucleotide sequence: TGTGCCAGCAGCCAATCCGGGTTCGAGCAGTACTTC. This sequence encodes CASSQSGFEQYF.

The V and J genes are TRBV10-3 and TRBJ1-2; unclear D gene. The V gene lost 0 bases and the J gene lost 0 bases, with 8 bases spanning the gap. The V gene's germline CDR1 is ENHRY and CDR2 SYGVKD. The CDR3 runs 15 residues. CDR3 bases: TGTGCCATCAGTGAGTCATGGGGATCTAACTATGGCTACACCTTC. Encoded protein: CAISESWGSNYGYTF.

DNA of the CDR3: TGTGCCAGCAGCATACTAGCGAAGACGAACACCGGGGAGCTGTTTTTT. Amino acid sequence: CASSILAKTNTGELFF. The V call is TRBV7-8, the J call TRBJ2-2; TRBD2 matches 7 bases. V lost 5 bases, J lost 0 bases, and 6 bases stayed unmatched. This CDR3 is 16 amino acids long. Germline CDR1 SGHVS, CDR2 FQNEAQ.

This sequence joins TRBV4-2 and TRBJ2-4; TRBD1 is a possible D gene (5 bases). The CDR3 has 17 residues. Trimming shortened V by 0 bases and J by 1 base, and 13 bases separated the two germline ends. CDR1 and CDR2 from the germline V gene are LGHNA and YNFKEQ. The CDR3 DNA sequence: TGTGCCAGCAGCCAAGAATCAGGGTTCCTTGCCAAAAACATTCAGTACTTC. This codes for CASSQESGFLAKNIQYF.

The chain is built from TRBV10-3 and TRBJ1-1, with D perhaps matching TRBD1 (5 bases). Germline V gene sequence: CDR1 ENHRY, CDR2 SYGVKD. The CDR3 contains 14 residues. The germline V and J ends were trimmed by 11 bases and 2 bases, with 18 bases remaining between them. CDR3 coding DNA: TGTGCCGTCCGGGGAGGGGAGAGAAACACTGAAGCTTTCTTT. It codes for CAVRGGERNTEAFF.

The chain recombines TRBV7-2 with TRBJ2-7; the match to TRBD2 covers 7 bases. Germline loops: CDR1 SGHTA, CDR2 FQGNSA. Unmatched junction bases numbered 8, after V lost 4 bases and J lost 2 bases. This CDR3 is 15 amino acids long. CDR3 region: CASSYGTSVTYEQYF. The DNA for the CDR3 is TGTGCCAGCAGCTACGGTACTAGCGTTACCTACGAGCAGTACTTC. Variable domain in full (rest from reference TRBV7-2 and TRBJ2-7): GAGVSQSPSNKVTEKGKDVELRCDPISGHTALYWYRQSLGQGLEFLIYFQGNSAPDKSGLPSDRFSAERTGGSVSTLTIQRTQQEDSAVYLCASSYGTSVTYEQYFGPGTRLTVT.

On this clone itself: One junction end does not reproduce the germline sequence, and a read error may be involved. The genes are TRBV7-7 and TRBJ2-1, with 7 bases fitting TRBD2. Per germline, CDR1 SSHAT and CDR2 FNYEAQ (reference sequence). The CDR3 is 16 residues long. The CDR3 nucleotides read TGTGCTAGCAGCTGGGAGGGATGTGGGGCCCACAATGAGCAGTTCTTC. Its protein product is CASSWEGCGAHNEQFF.

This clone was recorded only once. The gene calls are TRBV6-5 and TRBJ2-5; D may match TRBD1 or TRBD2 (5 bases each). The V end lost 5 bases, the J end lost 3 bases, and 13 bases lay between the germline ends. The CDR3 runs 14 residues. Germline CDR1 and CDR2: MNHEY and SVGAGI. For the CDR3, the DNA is TGTGCCAGCAGTACCGGGACCCTTAAAGAGACCCAGTACTTC. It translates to CASSTGTLKETQYF.

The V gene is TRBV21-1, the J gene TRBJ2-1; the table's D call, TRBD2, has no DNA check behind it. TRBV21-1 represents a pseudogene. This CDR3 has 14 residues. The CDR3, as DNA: TGTGCCAGCAGCAATCGGGACTTATACAATGAGCAGTTCTTC. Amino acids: CASSNRDLYNEQFF.

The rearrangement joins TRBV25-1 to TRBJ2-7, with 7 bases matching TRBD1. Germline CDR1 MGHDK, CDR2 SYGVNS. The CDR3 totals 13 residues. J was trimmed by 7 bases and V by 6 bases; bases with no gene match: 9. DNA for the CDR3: TGTGCCAGCAGGGGGGACAGTCCGGGTGAGCAGTACTTC. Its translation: CASRGDSPGEQYF.

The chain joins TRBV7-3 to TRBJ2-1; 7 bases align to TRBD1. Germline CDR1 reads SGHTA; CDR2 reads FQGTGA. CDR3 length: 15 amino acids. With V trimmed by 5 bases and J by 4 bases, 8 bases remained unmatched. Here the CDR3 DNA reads TGTGCCAGCAGCCTAGAAGGGGGCGCATACAATGAGCAGTTCTTC. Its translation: CASSLEGGAYNEQFF.

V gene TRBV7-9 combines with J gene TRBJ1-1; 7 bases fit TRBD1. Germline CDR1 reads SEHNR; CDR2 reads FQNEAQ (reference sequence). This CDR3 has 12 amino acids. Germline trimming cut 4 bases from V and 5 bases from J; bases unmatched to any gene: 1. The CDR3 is CASSSGGTEAFF. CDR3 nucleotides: TGTGCCAGCAGCTCAGGGGGGACTGAAGCTTTCTTT.

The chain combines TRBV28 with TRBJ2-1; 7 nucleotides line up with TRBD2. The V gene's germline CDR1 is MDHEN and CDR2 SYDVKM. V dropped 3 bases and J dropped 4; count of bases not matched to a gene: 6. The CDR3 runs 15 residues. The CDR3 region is CASSFTGLTYNEQFF. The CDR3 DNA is TGTGCCAGCAGTTTTACGGGACTAACTTACAATGAGCAGTTCTTC.

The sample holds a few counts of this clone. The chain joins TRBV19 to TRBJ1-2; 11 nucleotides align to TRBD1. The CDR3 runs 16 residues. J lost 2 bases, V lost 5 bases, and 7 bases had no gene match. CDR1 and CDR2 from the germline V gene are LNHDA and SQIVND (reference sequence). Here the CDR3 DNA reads TGTGCCAGTAGTGCGACCGGGACAGGGGGAAACTATGGCTACACCTTC. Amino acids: CASSATGTGGNYGYTF.

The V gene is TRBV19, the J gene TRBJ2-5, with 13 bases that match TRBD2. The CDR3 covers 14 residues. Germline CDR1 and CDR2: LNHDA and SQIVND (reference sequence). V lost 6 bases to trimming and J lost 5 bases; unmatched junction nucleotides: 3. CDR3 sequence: CASRQLAGGETQYF. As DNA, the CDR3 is TGTGCCAGTAGGCAACTAGCGGGAGGGGAGACCCAGTACTTC.

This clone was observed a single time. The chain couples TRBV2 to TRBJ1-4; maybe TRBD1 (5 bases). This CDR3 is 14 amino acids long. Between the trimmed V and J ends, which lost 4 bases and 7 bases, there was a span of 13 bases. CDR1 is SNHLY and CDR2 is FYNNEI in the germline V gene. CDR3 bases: TGTGCCAGCAGTGCCTCAGGGAGAGGTGAAAAACTGTTTTTT. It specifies CASSASGRGEKLFF.

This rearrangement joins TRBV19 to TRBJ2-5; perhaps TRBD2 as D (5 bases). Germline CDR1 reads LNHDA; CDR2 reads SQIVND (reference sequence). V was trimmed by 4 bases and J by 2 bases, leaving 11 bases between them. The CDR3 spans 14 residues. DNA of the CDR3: TGTGCCAGTAGTAATAGGAGGATTCAAGAGACCCAGTACTTC. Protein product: CASSNRRIQETQYF. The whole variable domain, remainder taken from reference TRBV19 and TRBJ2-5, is DGGITQSPKYLFRKEGQNVTLSCEQNLNHDAMYWYRQDPGQGLRLIYYSQIVNDFQKGDIAEGYSVSREKKESFPLTVTSAQKNPTAFYLCASSNRRIQETQYFGPGTRLLVL.

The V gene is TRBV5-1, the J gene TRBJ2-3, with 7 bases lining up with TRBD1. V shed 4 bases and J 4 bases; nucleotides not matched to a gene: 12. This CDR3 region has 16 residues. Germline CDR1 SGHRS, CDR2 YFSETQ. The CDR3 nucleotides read TGCGCCAGCAGCGGACATACAGGGGTCGTCCCAGATACGCAGTATTTT. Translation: CASSGHTGVVPDTQYF. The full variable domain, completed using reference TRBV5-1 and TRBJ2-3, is KAGVTQTPRYLIKTRGQQVTLSCSPISGHRSVSWYQQTPGQGLQFLFEYFSETQRNKGNFPGRFSGRQFSNSRSEMNVSTLELGDSALYLCASSGHTGVVPDTQYFGPGTRLTVL.

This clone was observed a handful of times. Here the CDR3 reads CASRETSGRGEYF. CDR3 DNA: TGTGCCAGCAGGGAGACTAGCGGGAGGGGAGAGTACTTC. The chain joins TRBV28 to TRBJ2-7, with TRBD2 identical over 14 bases. Germline V gene data show CDR1 as MDHEN and CDR2 as SYDVKM. V shed 6 bases, J shed 11 bases, and the junction held 6 bases outside the gene matches. There are 13 residues in the CDR3.

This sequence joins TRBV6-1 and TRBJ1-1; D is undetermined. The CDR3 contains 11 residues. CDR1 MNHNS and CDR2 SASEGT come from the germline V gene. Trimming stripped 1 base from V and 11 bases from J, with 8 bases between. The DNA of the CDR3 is TGTGCCAGCAGTGAAGGGAGGGAGGCTTTCTTT. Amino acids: CASSEGREAFF.

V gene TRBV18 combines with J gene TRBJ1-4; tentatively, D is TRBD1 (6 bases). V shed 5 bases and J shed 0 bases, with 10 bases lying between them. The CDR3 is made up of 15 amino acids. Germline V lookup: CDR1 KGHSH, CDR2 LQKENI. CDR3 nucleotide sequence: TGTGCCAGCTCATCGGACAGCGCAACTAATGAAAAACTGTTTTTT. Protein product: CASSSDSATNEKLFF. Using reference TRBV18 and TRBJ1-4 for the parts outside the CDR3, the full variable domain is NAGVMQNPRHLVRRRGQEARLRCSPMKGHSHVYWYRQLPEEGLKFMVYLQKENIIDESGMPKERFSAEFPKEGPSILRIQQVVRGDSAAYFCASSSDSATNEKLFFGSGTQLSVL.

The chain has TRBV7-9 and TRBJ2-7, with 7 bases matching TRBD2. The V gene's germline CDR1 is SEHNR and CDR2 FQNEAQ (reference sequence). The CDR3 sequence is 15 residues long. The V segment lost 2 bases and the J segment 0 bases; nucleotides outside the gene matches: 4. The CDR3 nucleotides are TGTGCCAGCAGCTTACGTGGCGGGAGCTCCTACGAGCAGTACTTC. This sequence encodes CASSLRGGSSYEQYF. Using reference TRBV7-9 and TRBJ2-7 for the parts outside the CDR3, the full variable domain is DTGVSQNPRHKITKRGQNVTFRCDPISEHNRLYWYRQTLGQGPEFLTYFQNEAQLEKSRLLSDRFSAERPKGSFSTLEIQRTEQGDSAMYLCASSLRGGSSYEQYFGPGTRLTVT.

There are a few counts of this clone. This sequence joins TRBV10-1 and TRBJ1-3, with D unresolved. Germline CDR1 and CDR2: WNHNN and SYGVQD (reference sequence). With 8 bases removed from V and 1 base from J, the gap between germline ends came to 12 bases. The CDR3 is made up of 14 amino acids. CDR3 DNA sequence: TGCGCCAGCTCTCCGGACGTTTCTGGAAACACCATATATTTT. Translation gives CASSPDVSGNTIYF.

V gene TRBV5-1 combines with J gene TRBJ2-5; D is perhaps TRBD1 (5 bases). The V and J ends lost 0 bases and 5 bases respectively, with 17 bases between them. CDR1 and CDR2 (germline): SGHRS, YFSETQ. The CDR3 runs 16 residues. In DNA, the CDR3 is TGCGCCAGCAGCTTGGCCTCTGTCAGGGTGGTGGAGACCCAGTACTTC. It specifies CASSLASVRVVETQYF.

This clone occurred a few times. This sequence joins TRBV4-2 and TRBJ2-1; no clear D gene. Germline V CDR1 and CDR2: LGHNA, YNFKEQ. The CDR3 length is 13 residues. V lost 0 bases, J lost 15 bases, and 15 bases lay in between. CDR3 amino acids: CASSQDRQVALFF. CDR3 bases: TGTGCCAGCAGCCAAGATAGGCAGGTGGCCCTGTTCTTC.

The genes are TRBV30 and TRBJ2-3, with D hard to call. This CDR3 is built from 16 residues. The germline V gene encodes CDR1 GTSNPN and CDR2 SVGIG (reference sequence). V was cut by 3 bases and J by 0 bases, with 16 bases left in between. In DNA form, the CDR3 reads TGTGCCTGGAGCGCGTGGGCGACACAGAGCACAGATACGCAGTATTTT. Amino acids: CAWSAWATQSTDTQYF.

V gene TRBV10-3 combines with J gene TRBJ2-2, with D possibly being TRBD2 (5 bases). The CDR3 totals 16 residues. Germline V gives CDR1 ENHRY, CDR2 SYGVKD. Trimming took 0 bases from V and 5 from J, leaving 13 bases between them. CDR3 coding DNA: TGTGCCATCAGTGAGTCAACGGGGTCGGGTACCGGGGAGCTGTTTTTT. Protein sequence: CAISESTGSGTGELFF.

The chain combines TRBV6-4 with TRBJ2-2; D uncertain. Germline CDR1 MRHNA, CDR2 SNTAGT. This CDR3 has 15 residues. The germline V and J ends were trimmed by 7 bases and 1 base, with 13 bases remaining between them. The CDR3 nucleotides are TGTGCCAGCAAGGAACAGCCTATGAACACCGGGGAGCTGTTTTTT. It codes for CASKEQPMNTGELFF.